This T cell receptor (beta chain) was found in a study of patients and donors after allogeneic stem cell transplantation (dated by TCRdb to between 2020 and 2021). A word on this clonotype: This clone's antigen is unknown. No much larger clone exists at a distance of one base, and base qualities are not known.

The CDR3 runs 18 residues from the cysteine to the phenylalanine. The only DNA kept is the CDR3, 54 bases in frame from the first base. V ends up 0 bases short and J 4 bases short, with an unmatched junction base count of 16. CDR1 DFQATT and CDR2 SNEGSKA were looked up in the germline V gene (reference sequence). The library was produced with RT-PCR. Sequenced on a NextSeq 550. TCRdb reprocessed the public reads (quality trimming at Q25 with fastp, clone calling with MiXCR) and kept in-frame beta chains. Each CDR3 protein gets just one entry, which takes the most common genes and DNA from the rows behind it. This sample comprises 900,000 to 1,000,000 distinct CDR3 sequences, over 15% of them detected only once. The ten biggest clones cover 5% to 6.5% of the sample.

This receptor was obtained from a human donor who was either an allogeneic HSCT recipient or a stem cell or donor lymphocyte infusion donor (not recorded which). It is not recorded whose cells these are; they may come from a transplant donor. The sequence is built from TRBV20-1 and TRBJ2-5; 8 junctional bases match TRBD2. Sequencing was performed on blood, either unsorted or a sorted T cell fraction (not recorded which). The CDR3 region: CSARDVGVAGNFGETQYF. The nucleotides read TGCAGTGCTAGAGATGTCGGGGTAGCGGGAAATTTCGGAGAGACCCAGTACTTC.